The next 13 T cell receptor beta chains were all read from a single sample in a study of monozygotic twins with inflammatory bowel disease (dated by TCRdb to the late 2010s). The method was 5' RACE. Sequencing took place on an Illumina HiSeq 2500. Through TCRdb reprocessing, the reads give one entry per CDR3 protein sequence; DNA is omitted. This sample's table has entries for some 160,000 distinct CDR3 sequences. 6% to 9.5% of the sample belongs to the ten largest clones. The sequencing sample was made of blood. These TCRs come from a human donor with ulcerative colitis or Crohn's disease, or a healthy co-twin of an affected twin (not recorded which).

V and J are TRBV12-3 or TRBV12-4 and TRBJ1-4. This CDR3 is built from 14 residues. CDR3: CASRWQEPDEKLFF.

V is TRBV12-3 or TRBV12-4 and J is TRBJ2-7; the D call of TRBD2 rests on TCRdb alone, since no DNA is present to check it. The CDR3 is made up of 14 amino acids. CDR3 amino acids: CASSLLLAGGEQYF.

CDR3 region: CASSRGGKDTQYF. The chain recombines TRBV9 with TRBJ2-3; TCRdb returns TRBD2, unconfirmable since there is no DNA. This CDR3 comprises 13 residues. Germline V lookup: CDR1 SGDLS, CDR2 YYNGEE. Looking up the rest from reference TRBV9 and TRBJ2-3 gives the full variable domain: DSGVTQTPKHLITATGQRVTLRCSPRSGDLSVYWYQQSLDQGLQFLIQYYNGEERAKGNILERFSAQQFPDLHSELNLSSLELGDSALYFCASSRGGKDTQYFGPGTRLTVL.

The chain employs TRBV29-1 and TRBJ2-4; TCRdb indicates TRBD2, and absent DNA this call remains unverified. Germline loops: CDR1 SQVTM, CDR2 ANQGSEA. This CDR3 is 14 amino acids long. CDR3 protein: CSAALAGAKNIQYF. Drawing the rest from reference TRBV29-1 and TRBJ2-4, the complete variable domain is SAVISQKPSRDICQRGTSLTIQCQVDSQVTMMFWYRQQPGQSLTLIATANQGSEATYESGFVIDKFPISRPNLTFSTLTVSNMSPEDSSIYLCSAALAGAKNIQYFGAGTRLSVL.

J is TRBJ2-7 and V is TRBV27. The CDR3 is 13 residues long. Germline V gives CDR1 MNHEY, CDR2 SMNVEV (reference sequence). CDR3 loop: CASSIGTPYEQYF.

V is TRBV24-1 and J is TRBJ2-4; without DNA, the TCRdb call of TRBD1 cannot be checked. CDR1 is KGHDR, CDR2 SFDVKD, per germline. The CDR3 runs 14 residues. Here the CDR3 reads CATSDPGAKNIQYF.

The chain is built from TRBV5-8 and TRBJ1-2; the D call from TCRdb, TRBD1, cannot be confirmed without DNA. This CDR3 has 14 amino acids. CDR1 is SGHTS and CDR2 is YDEGEE in the germline V gene. CDR3 amino acids: CASSLVGGSPGYTF.

The chain has TRBV11-2 and TRBJ2-5; no DNA is available, so the TRBD1 call from TCRdb remains unchecked. The germline V gene has CDR1 SGHAT and CDR2 FQNNGV. This CDR3 contains 14 residues. CDR3 residues: CASTLRGKWETQYF.

The chain recombines TRBV7-7 with TRBJ2-3; TCRdb's D call, TRBD1, is unchecked because there is no DNA. The CDR3 runs to 15 residues. Germline CDR1 reads SSHAT; CDR2 reads FNYEAQ (reference sequence). CDR3 region: CASSLKAGATDTQYF.

The chain employs TRBV20-1 and TRBJ1-2; the D gene TCRdb calls, TRBD1, cannot be checked with no DNA. This CDR3 region has 16 residues. Looked up from germline, CDR1 is DFQATT and CDR2 is SNEGSKA (reference sequence). The CDR3 spells CSAVKVLPVSNYGYTF.

The rearrangement links TRBV5-6 to TRBJ1-1. The germline V gene has CDR1 SGHDT and CDR2 YYEEEE. The CDR3 loop spans 14 amino acids. CDR3 sequence reads: CASSPRRGTTEAFF.

The J gene is TRBJ2-5, the V gene TRBV3-1; the D gene TCRdb calls, TRBD2, cannot be checked with no DNA. From germline, CDR1 is LGHDT and CDR2 YNNKEL (reference sequence). CDR3 length: 16 residues. This CDR3 reads CASSQEPAGGRETQYF.

The chain couples TRBV20-1 to TRBJ2-1; checking the TCRdb D call of TRBD2 is not possible without DNA. This CDR3 has 14 amino acids. CDR1 DFQATT and CDR2 SNEGSKA come from the germline V gene (reference sequence). CDR3 sequence reads: CSAPGEGTYNEQFF.